This TCR beta chain was documented in a study of blood T cell repertoires in COVID-19. On the study more broadly: COVID-19 samples collected from the United States, Italy and Spain covered acute and convalescent phases. Nucleic acid was either cDNA or gDNA, and it came from T cells, B-cell-depleted T cells, or PBMCs.

CDR3 length equals 13 residues. The germline V gene has CDR1 LGHDT and CDR2 YNNKEL (reference sequence). J gave up 9 bases and V 4 bases, and 6 bases lay outside the gene matches. In the original processing: Amplification from reference gene primers served as the basis for estimated nucleated cell counts. The method was immunoSEQ multiplex PCR; TCRdb's version includes in-frame clones alone and lacks a portion of them. The DNA was the basis for D and trimming; V, J and clone size are from that table. The sample includes about 140,000 clones, 75% to 90% of them seen just once. The TCR comes from a man aged 60 to 75 with active or convalescent COVID-19. Sequenced: peripheral blood. J is TRBJ2-4 and V is TRBV3-1 (or the pseudogene TRBV3-2), with 7 positions matching TRBD2. CDR3 amino acids: CASSPTGGGIQYF. DNA for the CDR3: TGTGCCAGCAGCCCAACGGGCGGGGGCATTCAGTACTTC.